This T cell receptor (beta chain) comes out of a study of T cell changes during pregnancy in multiple sclerosis. The CDR3 has 14 amino acids. CDR1 is SGHNT and CDR2 is YENEEA in the germline V gene. With 6 bases removed from V and 2 bases from J, the gap between germline ends came to 12 bases. This clone was recorded once. Clones were sequenced by immunoSEQ multiplex PCR, and TCRdb holds only the in-frame ones, with some missing. The table records approximately 23,000 clones, about 89% of them present only once. The sequence was obtained from a female donor with multiple sclerosis, enrolled in a pregnancy study. The source was CD8+ T cells from peripheral blood mononuclear cells, collected in the first trimester of pregnancy. The chain uses TRBV11-3 and TRBJ2-3; possibly TRBD1 for D (5 bases). In DNA form, the CDR3 reads TGTGCCAGCAGTCAGGGAACGAACACAGATACGCAGTATTTT. This codes for CASSQGTNTDTQYF.